This T cell receptor (beta chain) came from a study of identical twins. General study points: Alpha sequences that were out-of-frame and twin-shared showed an excess of low generation probability. Models underestimated how often monozygotic twins shared out-of-frame TCR alpha.

Regarding this clonotype: The antigen is undetermined.

With template switching, a universal primer site was added, and the cDNA carried unique molecular identifiers. MiXCR was run by TCRdb on the 5' RACE reads, yielding one entry per CDR3 protein. The table lists 700,000 or so distinct CDR3 sequences, 21% of them singletons. Germline assignment: CDR1 MNHEY and CDR2 SVGEGT. There are 14 residues in the CDR3. Trimming pared 6 bases from V and 5 bases from J, leaving 16 bases between. This same sample was also part of a study on T cells expressing NK-cell markers.

Sequenced material: PBMCs. The chain has TRBV6-2 or TRBV6-3 and TRBJ2-5, with D maybe TRBD1 (7 bases). This receptor was identified in a woman younger than 35 in good health. The CDR3 spells CASRTDRAGETQYF. In nucleotides, the CDR3 is TGTGCCAGCAGGACCGACAGGGCGGGGGAGACCCAGTACTTC.